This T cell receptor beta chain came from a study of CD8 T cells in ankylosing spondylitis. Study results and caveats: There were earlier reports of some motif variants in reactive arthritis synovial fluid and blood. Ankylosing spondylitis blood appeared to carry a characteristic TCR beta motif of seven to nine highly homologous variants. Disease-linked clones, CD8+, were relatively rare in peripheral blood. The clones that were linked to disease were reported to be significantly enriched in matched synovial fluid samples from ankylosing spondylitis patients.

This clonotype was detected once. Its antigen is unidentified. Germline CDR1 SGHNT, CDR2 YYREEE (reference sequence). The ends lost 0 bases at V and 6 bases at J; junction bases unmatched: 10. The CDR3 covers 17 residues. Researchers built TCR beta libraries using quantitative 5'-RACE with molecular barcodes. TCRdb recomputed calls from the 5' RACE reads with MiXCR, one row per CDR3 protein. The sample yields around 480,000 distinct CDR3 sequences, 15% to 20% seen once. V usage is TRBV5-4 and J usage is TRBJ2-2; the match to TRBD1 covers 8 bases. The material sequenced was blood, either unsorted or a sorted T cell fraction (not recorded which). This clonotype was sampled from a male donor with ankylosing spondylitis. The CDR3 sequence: CASSLGPRTGPAGELFF. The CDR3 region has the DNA TGTGCCAGCAGCTTGGGACCCCGGACAGGGCCGGCCGGGGAGCTGTTTTTT.